Listed below are T cell receptor beta chains from one sample, sequenced in a study of identical twins. TCRdb ran MiXCR on the 5' RACE reads and lists one entry per CDR3 protein. The table includes roughly 750,000 distinct CDR3 sequences, 21% detected once. This sample was shared with a second study, whose subject was T cells expressing NK-cell markers.

Sequences were obtained from PBMCs. The source is a woman under 30 in good health. Each CDR3 is given with its conserved first and last residue. D genes are given only for firm matches. The size field is filled for only some rows; it gives once, few, many or a size class.

CDR3 length | clone size | J gene | D gene | V gene | CDR3 protein | CDR3 DNA
16 | . | TRBJ1-1 | . | TRBV9 | CASSVGGNGGDTEAFF | TGTGCCAGCAGCGTAGGTGGCAACGGGGGGGACACTGAAGCTTTCTTT
15 | many | TRBJ2-1 | TRBD2 | TRBV5-6 | CASSLVAGAHNEQFF | TGTGCCAGCAGCTTGGTAGCGGGAGCGCACAATGAGCAGTTCTTC
16 | . | TRBJ2-3 | . | TRBV24-1 | CATSDLQRTSTDTQYF | TGTGCCACCAGTGACCTACAGAGAACTAGCACAGATACGCAGTATTTT
19 | few | TRBJ2-1 | TRBD2 | TRBV4-3 | CASSQDLALAGTRGNEQFF | TGCGCCAGCAGCCAAGATCTTGCCCTAGCAGGGACTAGGGGGAATGAGCAGTTCTTC
17 | many | TRBJ2-2 | . | TRBV3-1 | CASSQDRDGANTGELFF | TGTGCCAGCAGCCAAGATCGGGACGGCGCGAACACCGGGGAGCTGTTTTTT
13 | few | TRBJ1-2 | TRBD1 | TRBV5-1 | CASSVTGADGYTF | TGCGCCAGCAGCGTCACAGGGGCGGATGGCTACACCTTC
15 | many | TRBJ1-4 | TRBD1 | TRBV7-9 | CASSLQGATNEKLFF | TGTGCCAGCAGCCTACAGGGGGCAACTAATGAAAAACTGTTTTTT
13 | . | TRBJ1-2 | TRBD1 | TRBV5-1 | CASSTRQGYGYTF | TGCGCCAGCAGCACAAGACAGGGCTATGGCTACACCTTC
12 | . | TRBJ1-6 | . | TRBV5-4 | CASSSGESPLHF | TGTGCCAGCAGCTCAGGGGAATCACCCCTCCACTTT
14 | . | TRBJ2-1 | . | TRBV7-2 | CASSADGERNEQFF | TGTGCCAGCAGCGCAGATGGGGAACGCAATGAGCAGTTCTTC
11 | . | TRBJ2-1 | TRBD1 | TRBV6-2/TRBV6-3 | CASTMGQIQFF | TGTGCCAGCACCATGGGACAGATCCAGTTCTTC
13 | many | TRBJ1-2 | TRBD1 | TRBV5-1 | CASSPGQDYGYTF | TGCGCCAGCAGCCCGGGACAGGACTATGGCTACACCTTC
12 | . | TRBJ2-7 | . | TRBV20-1 | CSAPIPSYEQYF | TGCAGTGCCCCCATCCCCTCCTACGAGCAGTACTTC
13 | . | TRBJ2-5 | . | TRBV20-1 | CSATQTAGETQYF | TGCAGTGCTACCCAAACCGCAGGAGAGACCCAGTACTTC
13 | many | TRBJ2-7 | TRBD1 | TRBV18 | CASGTGTSYEQYF | TGTGCCAGCGGGACAGGGACCTCCTACGAGCAGTACTTC
15 | . | TRBJ2-1 | . | TRBV30 | CAWSPGGRTYNEQFF | TGTGCCTGGAGTCCGGGCGGCCGGACCTACAATGAGCAGTTCTTC
14 | few | TRBJ1-1 | . | TRBV10-3 | CATSESRGNTEAFF | TGTGCCACCAGTGAGTCGCGGGGCAACACTGAAGCTTTCTTT
14 | . | TRBJ2-7 | . | TRBV5-1 | CASSLDSIGYEQYF | TGCGCCAGCAGCTTGGACTCGATAGGATACGAGCAGTACTTC
16 | . | TRBJ2-7 | . | TRBV5-1 | CASSLVGPDSSYEQYF | TGCGCCAGCAGCTTGGTCGGACCCGATAGCTCCTACGAGCAGTACTTC
14 | many | TRBJ2-7 | . | TRBV5-1 | CASSLGVSSYEQYF | TGCGCCAGCAGCTTGGGCGTTAGCTCCTACGAGCAGTACTTC
19 | many | TRBJ1-1 | . | TRBV21-1 | CASSKSGQGPALMNTEAFF | TGTGCCAGCAGCAAATCGGGACAGGGACCAGCCTTAATGAACACTGAAGCTTTCTTT
18 | . | TRBJ2-5 | TRBD1 | TRBV5-1 | CASSPDRGSRLAGETQYF | TGCGCCAGCAGCCCGGACAGGGGGAGTCGGCTAGCGGGAGAGACCCAGTACTTC
15 | . | TRBJ1-2 | TRBD1 | TRBV5-1 | CASSSTGQLAYGYTF | TGCGCCAGCAGCTCAACGGGACAGCTAGCCTATGGCTACACCTTC
12 | few | TRBJ2-1 | . | TRBV11-2 | CASSLGPGGQFF | TGTGCCAGCAGCTTAGGCCCCGGAGGGCAGTTCTTC
13 | . | TRBJ2-7 | . | TRBV6-1 | CASGDLNSYEQYF | TGTGCCAGCGGGGATTTAAACTCCTACGAGCAGTACTTC
16 | . | TRBJ2-5 | TRBD1 | TRBV6-1 | CASSEGPGQGSGTQYF | TGTGCCAGCAGTGAAGGGCCAGGACAGGGTTCGGGGACCCAGTACTTC
14 | . | TRBJ1-2 | . | TRBV5-1 | CASRPGEWGYGYTF | TGCGCCAGCCGCCCGGGGGAGTGGGGCTATGGCTACACCTTC
15 | . | TRBJ2-1 | . | TRBV27 | CASSFSRHPSHEQFF | TGTGCCAGCAGTTTTTCACGCCATCCCTCGCATGAGCAGTTCTTC
21 | . | TRBJ2-1 | TRBD2 | TRBV24-1 | CATSTLWLAGRESSSYNEQFF | TGTGCCACCAGTACTTTATGGCTAGCGGGAAGAGAATCGAGCTCCTACAATGAGCAGTTCTTC
15 | . | TRBJ2-3 | . | TRBV20-1 | CSARDSRVSTDTQYF | TGCAGTGCTAGAGATTCGCGGGTTAGCACAGATACGCAGTATTTT
16 | many | TRBJ2-4 | TRBD1 | TRBV12-3/TRBV12-4 | CASSLRAGGRQHIQYF | TGTGCCAGCAGTTTAAGGGCAGGGGGAAGGCAGCATATTCAGTACTTC
11 | few | TRBJ2-7 | . | TRBV20-1 | CSVSWGDEQYF | TGCAGTGTCAGTTGGGGGGACGAGCAGTACTTC
13 | . | TRBJ1-2 | . | TRBV5-6 | CASSLPGWYGYTF | TGTGCCAGCAGCTTGCCAGGGTGGTATGGCTACACCTTC
16 | few | TRBJ2-5 | TRBD2 | TRBV5-1 | CASSLSIGRGPETQYF | TGCGCCAGCAGCTTGAGCATCGGGAGGGGCCCAGAGACCCAGTACTTC
14 | few | TRBJ2-7 | TRBD2 | TRBV20-1 | CSAGLAGGDWEQYF | TGCAGTGCTGGCCTAGCGGGAGGGGACTGGGAGCAGTACTTC